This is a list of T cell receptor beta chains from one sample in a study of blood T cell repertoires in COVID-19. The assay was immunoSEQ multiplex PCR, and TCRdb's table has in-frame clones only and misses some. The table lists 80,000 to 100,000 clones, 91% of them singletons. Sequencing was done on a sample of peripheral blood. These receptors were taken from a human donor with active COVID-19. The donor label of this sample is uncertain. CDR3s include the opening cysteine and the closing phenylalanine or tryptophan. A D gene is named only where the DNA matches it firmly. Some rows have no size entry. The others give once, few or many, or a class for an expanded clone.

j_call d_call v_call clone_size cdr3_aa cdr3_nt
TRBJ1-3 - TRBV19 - CASSIAVSSGNTIYF TGTGCCAGTAGTATAGCCGTCAGCTCTGGAAACACCATATATTTT
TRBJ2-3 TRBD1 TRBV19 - CASSPGQGLTDTQYF TGTGCCAGTAGCCCGGGACAGGGGTTAACAGATACGCAGTATTTT
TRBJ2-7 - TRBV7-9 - CASSLGFGTSPQGEQYF TGTGCCAGCAGCTTAGGTTTCGGGACAAGCCCCCAAGGGGAGCAGTACTTC
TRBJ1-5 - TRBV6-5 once CASSYRGISNQPQHF TGTGCCAGCAGTTACCGGGGGATTAGCAATCAGCCCCAGCATTTT
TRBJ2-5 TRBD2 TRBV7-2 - CASSFASGNQETQYF TGTGCCAGCAGCTTCGCTAGCGGTAACCAAGAGACCCAGTACTTC
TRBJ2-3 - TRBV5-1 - CASSFRGMSADTQYF TGCGCCAGCAGCTTCCGAGGGATGAGTGCAGATACGCAGTATTTT
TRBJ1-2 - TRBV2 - CASSLLSGYTF TGTGCCAGCAGCCTTCTAAGTGGCTACACCTTC
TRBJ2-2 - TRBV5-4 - CASSFNGQTINTGELFF TGTGCCAGCAGCTTCAATGGACAGACTATAAACACCGGGGAGCTGTTTTTT
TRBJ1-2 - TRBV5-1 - CASSLGGGYTF TGCGCCAGCAGCTTGGGGGGCGGCTACACCTTC
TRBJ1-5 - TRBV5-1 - CASSSDSGGQPQHF TGCGCCAGCAGCTCGGACAGTGGTGGACAGCCCCAGCATTTT
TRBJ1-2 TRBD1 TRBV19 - CASSTSAGQGGGPKGYTF TGTGCCAGTAGCACATCCGCGGGACAGGGTGGAGGACCTAAGGGCTACACCTTC
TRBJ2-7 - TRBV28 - CASNYRDTEQYF TGTGCCAGCAATTACCGGGACACCGAGCAGTACTTC
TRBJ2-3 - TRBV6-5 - CASTNLADTQYF TGTGCCAGCACCAACTTGGCAGATACGCAGTATTTT
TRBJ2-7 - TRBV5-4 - CASSLYSRLNSYEQYF TGTGCCAGCAGCTTATATTCAAGACTGAACTCCTACGAGCAGTACTTC
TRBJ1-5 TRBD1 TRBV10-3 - CAIQQGEDQPQHF TGTGCCATTCAACAGGGGGAGGATCAGCCCCAGCATTTT
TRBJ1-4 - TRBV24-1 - CATSDPGEPNEKLFF TGTGCCACCAGTGACCCAGGGGAACCTAATGAAAAACTGTTTTTT
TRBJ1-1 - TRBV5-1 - CASSLGGLEAFF TGCGCCAGCAGCTTGGGGGGGCTAGAAGCTTTCTTT
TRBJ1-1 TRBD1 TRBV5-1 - CASSQGGTEAFF TGCGCCAGCAGCCAGGGGGGCACTGAAGCTTTCTTT
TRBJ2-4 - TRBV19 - CASSIQSGAPAKNIQYF TGTGCCAGTAGTATCCAATCAGGGGCCCCAGCCAAAAACATTCAGTACTTC
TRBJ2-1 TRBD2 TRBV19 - CASSIPSGGARYNEQFF TGTGCCAGTAGTATCCCCAGCGGGGGGGCCAGGTACAATGAGCAGTTCTTC
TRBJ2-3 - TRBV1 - CTSSPPGQTYTDTQYF TGCACCAGCAGCCCTCCGGGACAGACATACACAGATACGCAGTATTTT
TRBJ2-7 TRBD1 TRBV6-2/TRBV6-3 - CASSYTPTGAGEQYF TGTGCCAGCAGTTACACCCCAACAGGGGCAGGAGAGCAGTACTTC
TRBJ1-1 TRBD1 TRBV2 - CASTGTGEAFF TGTGCCAGCACCGGGACAGGGGAAGCTTTCTTT
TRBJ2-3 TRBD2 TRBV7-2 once CASSVSGGAWGTDTQYF TGTGCCAGCAGCGTGAGCGGGGGGGCCTGGGGGACAGATACGCAGTATTTT
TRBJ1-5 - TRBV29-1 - CSVVLQGRGQPQHF TGCAGCGTTGTTCTACAGGGTCGAGGACAGCCCCAGCATTTT
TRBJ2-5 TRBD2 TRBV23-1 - CASSQSQRGVYQETQYF TGCGCCAGCAGTCAATCCCAGCGGGGGGTATACCAAGAGACCCAGTACTTC
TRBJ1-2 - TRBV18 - CASLQGDGYTF TGTGCCAGCTTACAGGGAGATGGCTACACCTTC
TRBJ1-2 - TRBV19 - CASSKTVFYGYTF TGTGCCAGTAGTAAGACAGTTTTCTATGGCTACACCTTC
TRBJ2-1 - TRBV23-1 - CAYPKAVPEQFF TGCGCCTACCCTAAAGCGGTGCCTGAGCAGTTCTTC
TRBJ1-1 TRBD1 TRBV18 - CASSPESRDRAAFF TGTGCCAGCTCACCCGAATCGCGCGACAGGGCAGCTTTCTTT
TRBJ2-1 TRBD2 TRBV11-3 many CASSPGTSGNEQFF TGTGCCAGCAGCCCCGGGACTAGCGGGAATGAGCAGTTCTTC
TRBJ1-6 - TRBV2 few CASSDSSPLHF TGTGCCAGCAGTGATAGTTCACCCCTCCACTTT
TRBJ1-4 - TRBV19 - CASSIPNRNPSGNEKLFF TGTGCCAGTAGTATACCCAACAGAAACCCCTCGGGGAATGAAAAACTGTTTTTT
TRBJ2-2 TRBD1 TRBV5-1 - CASSLGGQGVTGELFF TGCGCCAGCAGCTTGGGCGGACAGGGAGTAACCGGGGAGCTGTTTTTT
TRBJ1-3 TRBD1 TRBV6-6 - CASSRGQAVSGNTIYF TGTGCCAGCAGTCGGGGACAGGCGGTTTCTGGAAACACCATATATTTT
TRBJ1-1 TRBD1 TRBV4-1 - CASSQEGTGDPEAFF TGCGCCAGCAGCCAAGAGGGGACAGGGGACCCTGAAGCTTTCTTT
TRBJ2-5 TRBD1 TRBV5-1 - CASRGRTGQGETQYF TGCGCCAGCAGGGGTCGGACAGGGCAAGGGGAGACCCAGTACTTC
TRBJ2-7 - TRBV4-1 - CASSQAPTFDYEQYF TGCGCCAGCAGCCAAGCTCCCACTTTTGACTACGAGCAGTACTTC
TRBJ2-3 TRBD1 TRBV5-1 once CASSLEPGQGNKGTDTQYF TGCGCCAGCAGCTTGGAGCCGGGACAGGGAAATAAGGGGACAGATACGCAGTATTTT
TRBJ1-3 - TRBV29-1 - CSVRGASSGNTIYF TGCAGCGTTCGTGGGGCCTCCTCTGGAAACACCATATATTTT
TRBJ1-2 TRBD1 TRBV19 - CASSIPTGANYGYTF TGTGCCAGTAGTATACCCACAGGGGCTAACTATGGCTACACCTTC
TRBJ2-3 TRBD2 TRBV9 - CASSRIGGAVHTQYF TGTGCCAGCAGCCGTATCGGGGGGGCAGTACATACGCAGTATTTT
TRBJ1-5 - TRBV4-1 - CASSHPGRLRDQPQHF TGCGCCAGCAGCCATCCCGGACGTCTCAGGGATCAGCCCCAGCATTTT
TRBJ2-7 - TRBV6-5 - CASSTGQSEQYF TGTGCCAGCAGTACCGGACAATCAGAGCAGTACTTC
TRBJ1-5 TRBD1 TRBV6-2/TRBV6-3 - CASSLGQGNQPQHF TGTGCCAGCAGTCTGGGACAGGGCAATCAGCCCCAGCATTTT
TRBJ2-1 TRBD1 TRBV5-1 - CASSLSGGQWSSYNEQFF TGCGCCAGCAGCTTGTCAGGGGGCCAGTGGTCCTCCTACAATGAGCAGTTCTTC
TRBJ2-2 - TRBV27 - CASRKGGGELFF TGTGCCAGCAGGAAGGGAGGCGGGGAGCTGTTTTTT
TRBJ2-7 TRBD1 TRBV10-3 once CAIKGQPHEQYF TGTGCCATCAAGGGACAGCCCCACGAGCAGTACTTC
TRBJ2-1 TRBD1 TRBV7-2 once CASRLRQGDNEQFF TGTGCCAGCAGGCTCCGACAGGGTGACAATGAGCAGTTCTTC
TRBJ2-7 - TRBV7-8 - CASSLAQGGEQYF TGTGCCAGCAGCTTAGCGCAGGGTGGTGAGCAGTACTTC
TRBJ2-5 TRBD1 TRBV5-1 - CASSLEKGQGYQETQYF TGCGCCAGCAGCTTGGAGAAGGGACAGGGGTACCAAGAGACCCAGTACTTC
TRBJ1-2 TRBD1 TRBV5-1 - CASSADRATRGYTF TGCGCCAGCAGTGCGGACAGGGCGACGAGAGGCTACACCTTC
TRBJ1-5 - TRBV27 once CASTLRTGQGPQHF TGTGCCAGCACCCTCAGAACGGGCCAGGGGCCCCAGCATTTT
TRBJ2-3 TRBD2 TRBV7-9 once CASSLRGLADSDTQYF TGTGCCAGCAGCTTAAGGGGACTAGCGGACTCAGATACGCAGTATTTT
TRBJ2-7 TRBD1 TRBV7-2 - CASSLVGTGGREEYF TGTGCCAGCAGCTTAGTCGGGACAGGGGGTAGGGAGGAGTACTTC